Given below is one T cell receptor beta chain in context. The record originates from a study of shared T cell receptors in the human thymus. Produced via immunoSEQ multiplex PCR; TCRdb's table is partial and in-frame only. In the table there are about 660,000 clones, approximately 90% of which are singletons. Germline values: CDR1 SQVTM, CDR2 ANQGSEA. V lost 3 bases, J lost 8 bases, and 13 bases lay in between. The CDR3 runs 13 residues. These data also formed part of another study, on human thymus T cells. As that report states: Donation was from healthy Finnish infants who were having corrective surgery that addressed congenital heart defects. Resections obtained during corrective heart surgery supplied the thymus tissue. Apparent bias marked the V and J gene usage of thymic and blood repertoires. There were highly overlapping thymic repertoires among unrelated individuals, as related research reported.

Sequenced material: thymocytes. V and J are TRBV29-1 and TRBJ1-4; possibly TRBD1 for D (5 bases). This clonotype was obtained from a boy under three years old with a congenital heart defect. CDR3 in DNA: TGCAGCGTTGAGGGGGGATCGGGCGAAAAACTGTTTTTT. It translates to CSVEGGSGEKLFF.